These 3 T cell receptor beta chains originate from one sample sequenced in a study of T cell repertoires in cytomegalovirus infection. TCRdb itself ran the reads through MiXCR, one entry per CDR3 protein. The sample shows about 160,000 distinct CDR3 sequences, roughly a sixth of them seen only once. Sequenced material: CD8+ T cells from PBMCs. Every receptor here comes from a human donor in good health (CMV status not recorded). Some clones in this sample may be carry-over from other donors' samples.

The chain has TRBV12-3 or TRBV12-4 and TRBJ2-5; 11 bases map to TRBD2. The CDR3 totals 13 residues. V lost 3 bases to trimming and J lost 7 bases; unmatched junction nucleotides: 1. CDR3 nucleotide sequence: TGTGCCAGCAGTTTGGGACTAGCGGCGACCCAGTACTTC. Residues: CASSLGLAATQYF.

The chain is built from TRBV25-1 and TRBJ2-3; D remains unclear. Looked up from germline, CDR1 is MGHDK and CDR2 is SYGVNS. The CDR3 is made up of 11 amino acids. V shed 8 bases and J shed 2 bases, with 5 bases lying between them. CDR3 sequence: CASSITDTQYF. The CDR3 bases are TGTGCCAGCTCTATCACAGATACGCAGTATTTT.

The V call is TRBV29-1, the J call TRBJ2-7, with D unresolved. The CDR3 totals 12 residues. The germline CDR1 and CDR2 sequences are SQVTM and ANQGSEA. Trimming took off 6 bases at V and 0 bases at J, with 9 bases between the two ends. Here the CDR3 DNA reads TGCAGCGTCGCGACGGGCTCCTACGAGCAGTACTTC. This encodes CSVATGSYEQYF.